Listed below are T cell receptor beta chains from one sample, sequenced in a study of CD8 T cells in Susac syndrome. TCRdb analysed the immunoSEQ multiplex PCR reads with MiXCR anew, one entry per CDR3 protein. Of about 430,000 distinct CDR3 sequences listed, roughly 85% were seen once; the top ten hold about 0.12%. The specimen sequenced was CD8+ T cells from PBMCs. The receptors were sampled from a human donor with multiple sclerosis. CDR3s include the opening cysteine and the closing phenylalanine or tryptophan. The D gene is left open where the match is weak. Clone size is shown for a subset of rows, as once, few, many or a class of expanded clone.

v_call: TRBV7-6
j_call: TRBJ2-5
d_call: TRBD1
clone_size: -
cdr3_aa: CASSSGQGFPETQYF
cdr3_nt: TGTGCCAGCAGCTCGGGACAGGGTTTCCCAGAGACCCAGTACTTC

v_call: TRBV20-1
j_call: TRBJ2-2
d_call: -
clone_size: -
cdr3_aa: CSAREIRGTGELFF
cdr3_nt: TGCAGTGCTAGAGAGATTAGGGGGACCGGGGAGCTGTTTTTT

v_call: TRBV7-9
j_call: TRBJ2-7
d_call: TRBD2
clone_size: -
cdr3_aa: CASSRLAENGEQYF
cdr3_nt: TGTGCCAGCAGCCGACTAGCGGAGAACGGGGAGCAGTACTTC

v_call: TRBV6-1
j_call: TRBJ2-1
d_call: -
clone_size: -
cdr3_aa: CASSIDPGGSYNEQFF
cdr3_nt: TGTGCCAGCAGTATAGACCCCGGAGGGTCTTACAATGAGCAGTTCTTC

v_call: TRBV7-6
j_call: TRBJ1-1
d_call: -
clone_size: -
cdr3_aa: CASSPYAPSPEAFF
cdr3_nt: TGTGCCAGCAGCCCCTACGCGCCTAGCCCTGAAGCTTTCTTT

v_call: TRBV28
j_call: TRBJ1-1
d_call: -
clone_size: -
cdr3_aa: CASSPWGGTNTEAFF
cdr3_nt: TGTGCCAGCAGCCCCTGGGGGGGGACGAACACTGAAGCTTTCTTT

v_call: TRBV2
j_call: TRBJ2-5
d_call: TRBD2
clone_size: few
cdr3_aa: CASSAFRLAIQETQYF
cdr3_nt: TGTGCCAGCAGTGCCTTTAGACTAGCGATCCAAGAGACCCAGTACTTC

v_call: TRBV20-1
j_call: TRBJ1-1
d_call: -
clone_size: -
cdr3_aa: CSARGRTPEAFF
cdr3_nt: TGCAGTGCTAGGGGAAGGACCCCCGAAGCTTTCTTT

v_call: TRBV25-1
j_call: TRBJ1-1
d_call: TRBD1
clone_size: -
cdr3_aa: CASSDLHRGNTEAFF
cdr3_nt: TGTGCCAGCAGTGATTTACACAGGGGCAACACTGAAGCTTTCTTT

v_call: TRBV3-1
j_call: TRBJ2-7
d_call: TRBD2
clone_size: -
cdr3_aa: CASSQVLAGDREQYF
cdr3_nt: TGTGCCAGCAGCCAAGTGCTAGCGGGAGACCGGGAGCAGTACTTC

v_call: TRBV12-3/TRBV12-4
j_call: TRBJ2-1
d_call: TRBD1
clone_size: -
cdr3_aa: CASSPRDRGHSEQFF
cdr3_nt: TGTGCCAGCAGTCCCCGGGACAGGGGTCATAGTGAGCAGTTCTTC

v_call: TRBV7-2
j_call: TRBJ2-7
d_call: -
clone_size: -
cdr3_aa: CASSRLGGSSEQYF
cdr3_nt: TGTGCCAGCAGCCGACTAGGGGGTTCGTCAGAGCAGTACTTC

v_call: TRBV18
j_call: TRBJ2-1
d_call: -
clone_size: -
cdr3_aa: CASSPRQDRSYNEQFF
cdr3_nt: TGTGCCAGCTCACCTCGACAGGACCGCTCCTACAATGAGCAGTTCTTC

v_call: TRBV6-5
j_call: TRBJ2-5
d_call: TRBD1
clone_size: -
cdr3_aa: CASSYSGQDVETQYF
cdr3_nt: TGTGCCAGCAGTTACTCCGGACAGGACGTGGAGACCCAGTACTTC

v_call: TRBV4-1
j_call: TRBJ2-3
d_call: -
clone_size: -
cdr3_aa: CASSQGGDTQYF
cdr3_nt: TGTGCCAGCAGCCAGGGGGGGGATACGCAGTATTTT

v_call: TRBV2
j_call: TRBJ1-1
d_call: -
clone_size: -
cdr3_aa: CASSESFGGLNTEAFF
cdr3_nt: TGTGCCAGCAGTGAGTCCTTCGGAGGGTTGAACACTGAAGCTTTCTTT

v_call: TRBV5-4
j_call: TRBJ2-7
d_call: TRBD2
clone_size: few
cdr3_aa: CASSSGLAVSEQYF
cdr3_nt: TGTGCCAGCAGCTCGGGACTAGCGGTATCCGAGCAGTACTTC

v_call: TRBV7-9
j_call: TRBJ2-3
d_call: -
clone_size: -
cdr3_aa: CASSAGWDTQYF
cdr3_nt: TGTGCCAGCAGCGCGGGGTGGGATACGCAGTATTTT

v_call: TRBV15
j_call: TRBJ1-1
d_call: -
clone_size: -
cdr3_aa: CATSRGFAYGNTEAFF
cdr3_nt: TGTGCCACCAGCAGAGGGTTCGCCTATGGGAACACTGAAGCTTTCTTT

v_call: TRBV6-1
j_call: TRBJ2-7
d_call: -
clone_size: few
cdr3_aa: CASSETGNEQYF
cdr3_nt: TGTGCCAGCAGTGAGACGGGGAACGAGCAGTACTTC

v_call: TRBV29-1
j_call: TRBJ2-7
d_call: -
clone_size: -
cdr3_aa: CSARGDQSSYEQYF
cdr3_nt: TGCAGCGCTAGAGGGGACCAAAGCTCCTACGAGCAGTACTTC

v_call: TRBV5-4
j_call: TRBJ1-3
d_call: -
clone_size: -
cdr3_aa: CASSEPNRRGGNTIYF
cdr3_nt: TGTGCCAGCAGCGAACCTAATCGCCGTGGTGGAAACACCATATATTTT

v_call: TRBV5-1
j_call: TRBJ2-7
d_call: TRBD2
clone_size: once
cdr3_aa: CASSSGLAGEIDYEQYF
cdr3_nt: TGCGCCAGCAGCTCCGGACTAGCGGGAGAGATTGACTACGAGCAGTACTTC

v_call: TRBV2
j_call: TRBJ1-2
d_call: -
clone_size: -
cdr3_aa: CASSDQIRRNGYTF
cdr3_nt: TGTGCCAGCAGTGATCAGATCAGGCGGAATGGCTACACCTTC

v_call: TRBV11-2
j_call: TRBJ2-1
d_call: -
clone_size: -
cdr3_aa: CASSLAGPHSEQFF
cdr3_nt: TGTGCCAGCAGCTTAGCAGGCCCCCACAGTGAGCAGTTCTTC

v_call: TRBV7-9
j_call: TRBJ2-3
d_call: -
clone_size: -
cdr3_aa: CASSFVTGLTDTQYF
cdr3_nt: TGTGCCAGCAGCTTTGTCACAGGCCTGACAGATACGCAGTATTTT

v_call: TRBV18
j_call: TRBJ2-5
d_call: -
clone_size: -
cdr3_aa: CASSPPPLQETQYF
cdr3_nt: TGTGCCAGCTCTCCACCCCCCCTCCAAGAGACCCAGTACTTC

v_call: TRBV10-2
j_call: TRBJ1-1
d_call: -
clone_size: -
cdr3_aa: CATSNLDTRPSEAFF
cdr3_nt: TGCGCCACCTCAAACCTCGATACAAGGCCCTCTGAAGCTTTCTTT

v_call: TRBV6-1
j_call: TRBJ1-2
d_call: -
clone_size: -
cdr3_aa: CASSEERLFYGYTF
cdr3_nt: TGTGCCAGCAGTGAAGAGAGACTGTTCTATGGCTACACCTTC

v_call: TRBV28
j_call: TRBJ2-7
d_call: -
clone_size: -
cdr3_aa: CASSPIPYEQYF
cdr3_nt: TGTGCCAGCAGCCCCATCCCCTACGAGCAGTACTTC

v_call: TRBV6-1
j_call: TRBJ1-1
d_call: -
clone_size: -
cdr3_aa: CATLQILNTEAFF
cdr3_nt: TGTGCCACCTTACAGATATTGAACACTGAAGCTTTCTTT

v_call: TRBV2
j_call: TRBJ2-7
d_call: TRBD2
clone_size: once
cdr3_aa: CASRSGGPYEQYF
cdr3_nt: TGTGCCAGCCGTAGCGGGGGGCCCTACGAGCAGTACTTC

v_call: TRBV4-1
j_call: TRBJ1-6
d_call: -
clone_size: -
cdr3_aa: CASSQAPGTPFSPLHF
cdr3_nt: TGCGCCAGCAGCCAGGCCCCCGGGACACCATTTTCACCCCTCCACTTT

v_call: TRBV27
j_call: TRBJ1-2
d_call: TRBD1
clone_size: -
cdr3_aa: CASSPYFDYGTGSSNYGYTF
cdr3_nt: TGTGCCAGCAGTCCCTACTTCGATTACGGGACAGGGAGTTCTAACTATGGCTACACCTTC

v_call: TRBV27
j_call: TRBJ2-1
d_call: -
clone_size: -
cdr3_aa: CASSLRFGQYNEQFF
cdr3_nt: TGTGCCAGCAGTTTAAGATTTGGCCAATACAATGAGCAGTTCTTC

v_call: TRBV7-9
j_call: TRBJ1-1
d_call: -
clone_size: -
cdr3_aa: CASSTPGHTEAFF
cdr3_nt: TGTGCCAGCAGCACCCCGGGGCACACTGAAGCTTTCTTT

v_call: TRBV27
j_call: TRBJ1-2
d_call: -
clone_size: -
cdr3_aa: CASSLSWYSLYGYTF
cdr3_nt: TGTGCCAGCAGTTTATCGTGGTACAGCCTCTATGGCTACACCTTC

v_call: TRBV7-9
j_call: TRBJ2-7
d_call: -
clone_size: -
cdr3_aa: CASSRRDGCYEQYF
cdr3_nt: TGTGCCAGCAGCCGACGGGACGGATGCTACGAGCAGTACTTC

v_call: TRBV2
j_call: TRBJ2-2
d_call: -
clone_size: -
cdr3_aa: CASNPLTNTGELFF
cdr3_nt: TGTGCCAGCAACCCTCTTACGAACACCGGGGAGCTGTTTTTT

v_call: TRBV20-1
j_call: TRBJ1-3
d_call: -
clone_size: -
cdr3_aa: CSARDDGEWAGNTIYF
cdr3_nt: TGCAGTGCTAGAGATGACGGCGAGTGGGCTGGAAACACCATATATTTT

v_call: TRBV20-1
j_call: TRBJ1-2
d_call: -
clone_size: -
cdr3_aa: CSARFEDGYGYTF
cdr3_nt: TGCAGTGCTAGATTTGAAGACGGCTATGGCTACACCTTC

v_call: TRBV27
j_call: TRBJ2-1
d_call: TRBD2
clone_size: -
cdr3_aa: CASSLSPGREDRNEQFF
cdr3_nt: TGTGCCAGCAGTTTATCCCCAGGGCGGGAGGATCGGAATGAGCAGTTCTTC

v_call: TRBV28
j_call: TRBJ2-3
d_call: -
clone_size: -
cdr3_aa: CASSLDSMLADTQYF
cdr3_nt: TGTGCCAGCAGCCTGGACTCTATGTTGGCAGATACGCAGTATTTT

v_call: TRBV27
j_call: TRBJ2-1
d_call: -
clone_size: -
cdr3_aa: CTSGRGNEQFF
cdr3_nt: TGCACCTCAGGCAGGGGCAATGAGCAGTTCTTC

v_call: TRBV6-5
j_call: TRBJ1-1
d_call: -
clone_size: -
cdr3_aa: CASSYREMNTEAFF
cdr3_nt: TGTGCCAGCAGTTATAGGGAGATGAACACTGAAGCTTTCTTT

v_call: TRBV6-5
j_call: TRBJ1-1
d_call: -
clone_size: -
cdr3_aa: CASSYTDGLGTEAFF
cdr3_nt: TGTGCCAGCAGTTACACCGACGGGTTGGGCACTGAAGCTTTCTTT

v_call: TRBV29-1
j_call: TRBJ2-7
d_call: -
clone_size: -
cdr3_aa: CSVEYPGQLYEQYF
cdr3_nt: TGCAGCGTTGAATACCCCGGACAGTTGTACGAGCAGTACTTC

v_call: TRBV2
j_call: TRBJ2-3
d_call: -
clone_size: -
cdr3_aa: CASSESGGDTDTQYF
cdr3_nt: TGTGCCAGCAGTGAATCCGGGGGTGACACAGATACGCAGTATTTT

v_call: TRBV20-1
j_call: TRBJ2-1
d_call: TRBD2
clone_size: -
cdr3_aa: CSARGLADYNEQFF
cdr3_nt: TGCAGTGCTAGGGGTCTAGCGGACTACAATGAGCAGTTCTTC

v_call: TRBV29-1
j_call: TRBJ2-5
d_call: -
clone_size: -
cdr3_aa: CSVEGWQETQYF
cdr3_nt: TGCAGCGTTGAGGGGTGGCAAGAGACCCAGTACTTC

v_call: TRBV28
j_call: TRBJ2-4
d_call: TRBD1
clone_size: -
cdr3_aa: CASSGTGPSDIQYF
cdr3_nt: TGTGCCAGCTCCGGGACAGGGCCTTCGGACATTCAGTACTTC

v_call: TRBV5-1
j_call: TRBJ2-7
d_call: -
clone_size: few
cdr3_aa: CASSARPHEQYF
cdr3_nt: TGCGCCAGCAGCGCCAGGCCCCACGAGCAGTACTTC

v_call: TRBV27
j_call: TRBJ1-1
d_call: -
clone_size: -
cdr3_aa: CASTRITGNMNTEAFF
cdr3_nt: TGTGCCAGCACGAGAATTACAGGGAATATGAACACTGAAGCTTTCTTT

v_call: TRBV28
j_call: TRBJ2-3
d_call: -
clone_size: -
cdr3_aa: CASSITLSPGDTQYF
cdr3_nt: TGTGCCAGCAGCATAACGCTAAGCCCAGGAGATACGCAGTATTTT

v_call: TRBV6-5
j_call: TRBJ2-5
d_call: TRBD2
clone_size: -
cdr3_aa: CASSYIRSGGVEETQYF
cdr3_nt: TGTGCCAGCAGTTACATTAGGTCGGGGGGAGTGGAGGAGACCCAGTACTTC

v_call: TRBV29-1
j_call: TRBJ2-7
d_call: -
clone_size: -
cdr3_aa: CSVRGTGDYEQYF
cdr3_nt: TGCAGCGTGAGGGGGACTGGTGATTACGAGCAGTACTTC

v_call: TRBV14
j_call: TRBJ2-1
d_call: -
clone_size: -
cdr3_aa: CASSQVQIVGEQFF
cdr3_nt: TGTGCCAGCAGCCAAGTCCAGATAGTTGGCGAGCAGTTCTTC

v_call: TRBV2
j_call: TRBJ1-1
d_call: -
clone_size: -
cdr3_aa: CASSGSGAFF
cdr3_nt: TGTGCCAGCAGTGGGAGTGGAGCTTTCTTT

v_call: TRBV19
j_call: TRBJ2-7
d_call: -
clone_size: -
cdr3_aa: CASSILIDYPYEQYF
cdr3_nt: TGTGCCAGTAGTATCCTGATCGATTACCCCTACGAGCAGTACTTC

v_call: TRBV28
j_call: TRBJ2-1
d_call: -
clone_size: -
cdr3_aa: CASSQTPYEQFF
cdr3_nt: TGTGCCAGCAGTCAAACACCCTATGAGCAGTTCTTC